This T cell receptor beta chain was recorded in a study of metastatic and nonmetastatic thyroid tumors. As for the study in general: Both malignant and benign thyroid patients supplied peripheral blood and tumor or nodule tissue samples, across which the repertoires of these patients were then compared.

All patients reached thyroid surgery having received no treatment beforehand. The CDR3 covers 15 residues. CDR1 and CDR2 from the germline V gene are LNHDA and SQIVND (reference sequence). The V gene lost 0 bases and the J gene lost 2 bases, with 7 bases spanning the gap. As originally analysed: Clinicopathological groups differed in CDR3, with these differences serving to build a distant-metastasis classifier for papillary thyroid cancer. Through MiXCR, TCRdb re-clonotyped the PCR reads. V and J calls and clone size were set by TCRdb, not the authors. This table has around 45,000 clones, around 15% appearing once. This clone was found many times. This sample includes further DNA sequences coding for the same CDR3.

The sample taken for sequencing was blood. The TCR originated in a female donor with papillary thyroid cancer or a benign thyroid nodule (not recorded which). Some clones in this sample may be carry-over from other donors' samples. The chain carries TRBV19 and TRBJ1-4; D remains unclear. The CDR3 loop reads CASSIDPGTNEKLFF. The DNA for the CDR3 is TGTGCCAGTAGTATAGACCCGGGGACTAATGAAAAACTGTTTTTT. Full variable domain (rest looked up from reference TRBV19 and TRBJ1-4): DGGITQSPKYLFRKEGQNVTLSCEQNLNHDAMYWYRQDPGQGLRLIYYSQIVNDFQKGDIAEGYSVSREKKESFPLTVTSAQKNPTAFYLCASSIDPGTNEKLFFGSGTQLSVL.